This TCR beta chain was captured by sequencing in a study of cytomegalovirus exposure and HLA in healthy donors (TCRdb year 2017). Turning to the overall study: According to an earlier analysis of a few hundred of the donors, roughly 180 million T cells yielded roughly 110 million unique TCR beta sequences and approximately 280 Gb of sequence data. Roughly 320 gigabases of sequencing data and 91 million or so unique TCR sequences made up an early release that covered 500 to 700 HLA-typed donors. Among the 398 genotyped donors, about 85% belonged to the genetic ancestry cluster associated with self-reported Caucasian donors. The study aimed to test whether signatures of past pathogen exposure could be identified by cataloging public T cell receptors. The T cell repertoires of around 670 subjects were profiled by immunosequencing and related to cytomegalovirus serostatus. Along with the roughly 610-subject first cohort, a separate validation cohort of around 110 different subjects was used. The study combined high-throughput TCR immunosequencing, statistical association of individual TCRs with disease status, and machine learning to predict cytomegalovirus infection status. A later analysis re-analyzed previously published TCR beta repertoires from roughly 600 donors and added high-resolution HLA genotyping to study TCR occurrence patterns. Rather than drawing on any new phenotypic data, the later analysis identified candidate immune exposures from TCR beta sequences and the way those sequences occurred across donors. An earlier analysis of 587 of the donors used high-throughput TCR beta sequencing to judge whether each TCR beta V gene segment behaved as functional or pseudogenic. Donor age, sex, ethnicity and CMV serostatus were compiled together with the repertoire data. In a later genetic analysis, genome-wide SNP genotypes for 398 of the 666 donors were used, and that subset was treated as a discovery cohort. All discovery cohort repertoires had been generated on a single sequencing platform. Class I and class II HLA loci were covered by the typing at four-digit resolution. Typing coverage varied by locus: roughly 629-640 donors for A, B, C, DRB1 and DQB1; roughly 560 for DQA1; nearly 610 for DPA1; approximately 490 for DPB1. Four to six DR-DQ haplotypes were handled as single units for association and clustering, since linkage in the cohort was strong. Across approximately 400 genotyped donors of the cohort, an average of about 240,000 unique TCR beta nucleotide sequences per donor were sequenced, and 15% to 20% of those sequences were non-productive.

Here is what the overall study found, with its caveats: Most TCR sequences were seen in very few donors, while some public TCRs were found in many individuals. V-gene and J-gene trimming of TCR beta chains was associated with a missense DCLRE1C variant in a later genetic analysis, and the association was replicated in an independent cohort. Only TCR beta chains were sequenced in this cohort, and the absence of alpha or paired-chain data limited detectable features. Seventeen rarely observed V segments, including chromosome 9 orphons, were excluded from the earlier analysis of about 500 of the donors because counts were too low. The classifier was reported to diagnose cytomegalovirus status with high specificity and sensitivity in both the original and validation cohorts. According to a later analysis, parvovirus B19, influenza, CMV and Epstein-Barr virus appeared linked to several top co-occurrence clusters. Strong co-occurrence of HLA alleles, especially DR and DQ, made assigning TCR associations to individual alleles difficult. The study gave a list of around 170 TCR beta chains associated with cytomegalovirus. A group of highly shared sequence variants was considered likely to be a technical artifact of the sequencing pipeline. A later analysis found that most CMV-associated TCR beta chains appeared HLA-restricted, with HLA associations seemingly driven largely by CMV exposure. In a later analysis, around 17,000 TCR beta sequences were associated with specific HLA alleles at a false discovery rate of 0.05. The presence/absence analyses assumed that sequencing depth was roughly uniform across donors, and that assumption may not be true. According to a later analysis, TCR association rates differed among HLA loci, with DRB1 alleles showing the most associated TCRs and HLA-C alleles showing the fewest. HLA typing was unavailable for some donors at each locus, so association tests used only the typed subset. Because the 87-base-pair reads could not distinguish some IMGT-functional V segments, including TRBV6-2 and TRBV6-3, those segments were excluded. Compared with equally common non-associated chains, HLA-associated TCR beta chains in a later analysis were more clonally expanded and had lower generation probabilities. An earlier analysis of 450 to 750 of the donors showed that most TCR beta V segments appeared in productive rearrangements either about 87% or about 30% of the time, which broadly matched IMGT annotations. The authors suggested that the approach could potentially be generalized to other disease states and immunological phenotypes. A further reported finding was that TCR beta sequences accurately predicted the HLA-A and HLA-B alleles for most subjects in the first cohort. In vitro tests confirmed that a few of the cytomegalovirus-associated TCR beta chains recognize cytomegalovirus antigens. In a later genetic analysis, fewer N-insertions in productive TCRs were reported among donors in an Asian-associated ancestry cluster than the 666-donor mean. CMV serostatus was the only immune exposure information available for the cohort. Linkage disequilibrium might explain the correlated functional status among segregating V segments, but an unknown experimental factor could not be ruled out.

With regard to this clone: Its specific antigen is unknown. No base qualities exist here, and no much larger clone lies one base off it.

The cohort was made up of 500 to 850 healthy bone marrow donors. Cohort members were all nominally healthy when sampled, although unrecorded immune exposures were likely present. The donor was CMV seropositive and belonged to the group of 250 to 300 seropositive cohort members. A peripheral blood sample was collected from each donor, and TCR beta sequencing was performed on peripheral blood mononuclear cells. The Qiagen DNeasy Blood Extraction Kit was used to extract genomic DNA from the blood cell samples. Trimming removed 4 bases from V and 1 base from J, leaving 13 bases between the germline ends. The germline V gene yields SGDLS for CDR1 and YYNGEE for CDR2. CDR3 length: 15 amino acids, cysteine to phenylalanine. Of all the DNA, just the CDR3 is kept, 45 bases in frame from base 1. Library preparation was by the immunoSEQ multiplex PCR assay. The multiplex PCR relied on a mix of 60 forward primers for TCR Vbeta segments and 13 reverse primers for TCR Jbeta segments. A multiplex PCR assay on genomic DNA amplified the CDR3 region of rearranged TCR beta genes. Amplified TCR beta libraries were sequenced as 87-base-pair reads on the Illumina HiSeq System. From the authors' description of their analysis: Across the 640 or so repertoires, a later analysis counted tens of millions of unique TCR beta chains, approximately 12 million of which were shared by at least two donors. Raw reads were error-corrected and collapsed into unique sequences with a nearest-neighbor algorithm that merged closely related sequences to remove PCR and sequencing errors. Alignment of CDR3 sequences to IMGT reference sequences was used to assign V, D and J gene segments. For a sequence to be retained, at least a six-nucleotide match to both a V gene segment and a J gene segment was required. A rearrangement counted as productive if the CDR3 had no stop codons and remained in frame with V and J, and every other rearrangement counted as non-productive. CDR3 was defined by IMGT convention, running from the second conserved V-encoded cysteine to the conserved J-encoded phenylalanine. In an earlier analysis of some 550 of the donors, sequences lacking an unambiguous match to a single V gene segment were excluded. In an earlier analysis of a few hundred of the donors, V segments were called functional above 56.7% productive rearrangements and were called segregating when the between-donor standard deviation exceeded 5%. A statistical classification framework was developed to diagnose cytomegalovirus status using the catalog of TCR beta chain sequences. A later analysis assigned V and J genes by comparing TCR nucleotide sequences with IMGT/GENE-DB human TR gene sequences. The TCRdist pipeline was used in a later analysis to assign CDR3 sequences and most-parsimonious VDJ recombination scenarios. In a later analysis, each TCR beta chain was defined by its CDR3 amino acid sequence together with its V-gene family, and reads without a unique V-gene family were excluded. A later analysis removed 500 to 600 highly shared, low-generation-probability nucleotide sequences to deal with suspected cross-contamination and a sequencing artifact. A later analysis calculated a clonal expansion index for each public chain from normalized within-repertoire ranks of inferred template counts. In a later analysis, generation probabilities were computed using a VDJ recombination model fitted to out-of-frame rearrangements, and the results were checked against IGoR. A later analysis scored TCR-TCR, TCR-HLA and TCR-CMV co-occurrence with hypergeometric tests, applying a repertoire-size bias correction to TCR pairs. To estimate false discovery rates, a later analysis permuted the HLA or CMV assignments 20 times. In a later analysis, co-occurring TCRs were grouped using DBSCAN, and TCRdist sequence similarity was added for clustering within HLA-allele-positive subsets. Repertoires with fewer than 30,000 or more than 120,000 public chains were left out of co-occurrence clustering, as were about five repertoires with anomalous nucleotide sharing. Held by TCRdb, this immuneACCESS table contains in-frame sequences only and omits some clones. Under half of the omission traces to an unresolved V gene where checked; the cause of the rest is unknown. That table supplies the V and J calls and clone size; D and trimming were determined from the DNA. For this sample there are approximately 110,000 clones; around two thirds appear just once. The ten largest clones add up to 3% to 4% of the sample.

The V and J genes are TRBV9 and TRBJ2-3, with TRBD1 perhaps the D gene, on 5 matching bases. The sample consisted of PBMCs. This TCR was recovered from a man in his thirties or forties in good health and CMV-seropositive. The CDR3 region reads CASSKTSQGTDTQYF. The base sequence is TGTGCCAGCAGCAAGACCTCACAGGGCACAGATACGCAGTATTTT. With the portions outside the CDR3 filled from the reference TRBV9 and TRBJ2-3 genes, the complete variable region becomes DSGVTQTPKHLITATGQRVTLRCSPRSGDLSVYWYQQSLDQGLQFLIQYYNGEERAKGNILERFSAQQFPDLHSELNLSSLELGDSALYFCASSKTSQGTDTQYFGPGTRLTVL.